This TCR delta chain is drawn from a study of gamma-delta T cells after stem cell transplantation. CDR1 is TSWWSYY and CDR2 is QGS in the germline V gene. This CDR3 is built from 21 residues. V was shortened by 0 bases and J by 0 bases, with 26 bases between the two germline ends. Only a few counts were recorded for this clone. TCRdb re-analyzed the RT-PCR reads via CATT. Of some 2,900 delta-chain clones listed, 1.6% are singletons. The chain links TRDV1 to TRDJ1; D remains unclear. Sample: gamma-delta T cells. This sequence originates from a human donor. It is not recorded whose cells these are; they may come from a transplant donor. The chain's CDR3 is CALGELVPPAPPGWYTDKLIF. CDR3 coding DNA: TGTGCTCTTGGGGAACTGGTCCCCCCCGCTCCCCCCGGTTGGTACACCGATAAACTCATCTTT.